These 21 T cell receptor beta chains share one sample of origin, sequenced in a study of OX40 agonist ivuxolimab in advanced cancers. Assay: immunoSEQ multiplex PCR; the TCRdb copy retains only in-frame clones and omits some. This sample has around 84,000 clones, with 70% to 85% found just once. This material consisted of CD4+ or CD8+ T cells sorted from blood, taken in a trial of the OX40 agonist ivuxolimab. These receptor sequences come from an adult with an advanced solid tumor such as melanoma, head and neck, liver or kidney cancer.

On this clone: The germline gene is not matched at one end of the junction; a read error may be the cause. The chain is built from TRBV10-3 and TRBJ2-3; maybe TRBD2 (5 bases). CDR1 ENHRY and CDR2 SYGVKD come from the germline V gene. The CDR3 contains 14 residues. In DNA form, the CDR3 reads TGTGCCGTCAGCGAGGGATCTAGCACAGATACGCAGTATTTT. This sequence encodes CAVSEGSSTDTQYF.

CDR3 nucleotide sequence: TGTGCCAGCAGCTTAGACGGGCCACCCCCAGATACGCAGTATTTT. Translation: CASSLDGPPPDTQYF. The chain is built from TRBV7-2 and TRBJ2-3, with D unresolved. Trimming took off 1 base at V and 4 bases at J, with 12 bases between the two ends. CDR3 length: 15 amino acids. CDR1 SGHTA and CDR2 FQGNSA come from the germline V gene.

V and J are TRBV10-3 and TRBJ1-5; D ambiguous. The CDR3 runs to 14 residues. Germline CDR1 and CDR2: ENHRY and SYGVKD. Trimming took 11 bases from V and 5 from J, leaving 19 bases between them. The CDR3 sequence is CASQAAGSDQPQHF. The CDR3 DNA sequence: TGTGCCTCTCAAGCGGCAGGTTCCGATCAGCCCCAGCATTTT.

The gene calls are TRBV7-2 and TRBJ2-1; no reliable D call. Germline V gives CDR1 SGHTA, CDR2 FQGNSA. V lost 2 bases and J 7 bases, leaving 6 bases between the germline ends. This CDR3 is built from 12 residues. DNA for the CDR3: TGTGCCAGCAGCTTAAATAGGAATGAGCAGTTCTTC. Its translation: CASSLNRNEQFF.

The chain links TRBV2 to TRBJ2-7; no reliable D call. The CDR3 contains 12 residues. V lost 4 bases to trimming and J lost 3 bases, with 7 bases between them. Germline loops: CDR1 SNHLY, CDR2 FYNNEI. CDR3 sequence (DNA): TGTGCCAGCAGTGCACAGAGCTACGAGCAGTACTTC. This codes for CASSAQSYEQYF.

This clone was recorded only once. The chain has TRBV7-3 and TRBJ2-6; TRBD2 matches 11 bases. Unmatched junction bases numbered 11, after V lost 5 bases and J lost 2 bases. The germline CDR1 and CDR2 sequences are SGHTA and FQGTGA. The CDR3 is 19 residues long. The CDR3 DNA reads TGTGCCAGCAGCCCCCGGGCTAGCGGGAGGTCAACTGGGGCCAACGTCCTGACTTTC. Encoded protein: CASSPRASGRSTGANVLTF.

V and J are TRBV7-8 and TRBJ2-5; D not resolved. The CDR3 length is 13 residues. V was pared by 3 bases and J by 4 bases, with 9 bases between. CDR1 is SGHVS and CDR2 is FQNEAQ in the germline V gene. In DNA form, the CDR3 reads TGTGCCAGCAGCTTCGAGTTCCCAGAGACCCAGTACTTC. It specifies CASSFEFPETQYF.

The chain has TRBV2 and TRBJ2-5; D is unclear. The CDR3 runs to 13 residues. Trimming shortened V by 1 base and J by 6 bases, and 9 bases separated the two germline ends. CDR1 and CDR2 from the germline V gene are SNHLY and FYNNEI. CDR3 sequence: CASSEGGRQTQYF. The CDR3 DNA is TGTGCCAGCAGTGAAGGGGGTCGACAGACCCAGTACTTC.

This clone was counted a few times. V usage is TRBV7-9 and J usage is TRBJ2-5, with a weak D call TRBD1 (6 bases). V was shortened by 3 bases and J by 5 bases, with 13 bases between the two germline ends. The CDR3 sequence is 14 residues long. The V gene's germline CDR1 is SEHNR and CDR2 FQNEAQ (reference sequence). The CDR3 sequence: CASSLGQGWETQYF. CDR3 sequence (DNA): TGTGCCAGCAGCTTGGGGCAGGGGTGGGAGACCCAGTACTTC.

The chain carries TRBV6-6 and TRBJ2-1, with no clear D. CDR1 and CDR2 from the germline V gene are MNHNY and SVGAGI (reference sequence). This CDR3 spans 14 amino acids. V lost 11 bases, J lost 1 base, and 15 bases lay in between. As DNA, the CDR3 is TGTGCCTCCCTGGCGGCTCGTTCCTACAATGAGCAGTTCTTC. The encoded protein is CASLAARSYNEQFF.

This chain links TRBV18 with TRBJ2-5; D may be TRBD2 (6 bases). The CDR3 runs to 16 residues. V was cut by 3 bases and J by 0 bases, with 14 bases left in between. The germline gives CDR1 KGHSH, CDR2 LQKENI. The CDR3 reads CASSPGSGSYQETQYF. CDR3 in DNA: TGTGCCAGCTCACCGGGGAGCGGGTCTTACCAAGAGACCCAGTACTTC.

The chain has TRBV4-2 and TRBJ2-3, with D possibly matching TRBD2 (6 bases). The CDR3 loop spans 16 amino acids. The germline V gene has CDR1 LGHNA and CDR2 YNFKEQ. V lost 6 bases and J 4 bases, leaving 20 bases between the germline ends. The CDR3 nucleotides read TGTGCCAGCAGGGATAACACTAGAGGGGACTCAGATACGCAGTATTTT. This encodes CASRDNTRGDSDTQYF.

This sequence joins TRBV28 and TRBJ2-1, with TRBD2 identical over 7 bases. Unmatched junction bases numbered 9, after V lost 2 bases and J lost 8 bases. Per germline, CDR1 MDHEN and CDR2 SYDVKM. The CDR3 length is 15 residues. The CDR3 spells CASSLSTLAVDEQFF. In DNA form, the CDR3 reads TGTGCCAGCAGTTTAAGTACCCTAGCGGTCGATGAGCAGTTCTTC. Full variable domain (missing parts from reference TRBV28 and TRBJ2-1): DVKVTQSSRYLVKRTGEKVFLECVQDMDHENMFWYRQDPGLGLRLIYFSYDVKMKEKGDIPEGYSVSREKKERFSLILESASTNQTSMYLCASSLSTLAVDEQFFGPGTRLTVL.

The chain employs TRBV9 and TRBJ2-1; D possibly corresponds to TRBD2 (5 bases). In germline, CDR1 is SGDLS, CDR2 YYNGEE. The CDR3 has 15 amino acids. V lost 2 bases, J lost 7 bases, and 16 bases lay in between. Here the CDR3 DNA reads TGTGCCAGCAGCGTCGGGGTGGAATACTTAAATGAGCAGTTCTTC. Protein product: CASSVGVEYLNEQFF.

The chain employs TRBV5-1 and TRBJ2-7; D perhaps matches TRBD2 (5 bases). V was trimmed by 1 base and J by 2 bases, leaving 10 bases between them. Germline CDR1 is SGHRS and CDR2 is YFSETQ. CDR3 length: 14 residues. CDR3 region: CASSLTGITYEQYF. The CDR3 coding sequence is TGCGCCAGCAGCTTGACGGGGATCACCTACGAGCAGTACTTC.

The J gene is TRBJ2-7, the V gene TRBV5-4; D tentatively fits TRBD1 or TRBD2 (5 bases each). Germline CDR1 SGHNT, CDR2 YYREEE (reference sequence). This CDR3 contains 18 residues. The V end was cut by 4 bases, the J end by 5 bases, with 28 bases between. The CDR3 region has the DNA TGTGCCAGCAGCGCTTCCGGACCCGCGAGGGGCGTAAGGGACGAGCAGTACTTC. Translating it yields CASSASGPARGVRDEQYF.

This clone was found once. CDR3 loop: CASSPGASGDEQYF. The CDR3 DNA follows: TGCGCCAGCAGCCCGGGGGCCTCGGGCGACGAGCAGTACTTC. The genes are TRBV5-1 and TRBJ2-7, with D perhaps being TRBD1 or TRBD2 (6 bases each). The germline V and J ends were trimmed by 4 bases and 5 bases, with 16 bases remaining between them. Looked up from germline, CDR1 is SGHRS and CDR2 is YFSETQ. CDR3 length equals 14 residues.

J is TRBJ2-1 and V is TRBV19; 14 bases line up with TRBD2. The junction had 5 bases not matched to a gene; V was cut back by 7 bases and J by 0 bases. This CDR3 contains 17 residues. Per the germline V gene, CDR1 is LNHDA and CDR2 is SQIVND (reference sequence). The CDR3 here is CASTWTSGRSSYNEQFF. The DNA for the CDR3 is TGTGCCAGTACCTGGACTAGCGGGAGGAGCTCCTACAATGAGCAGTTCTTC.

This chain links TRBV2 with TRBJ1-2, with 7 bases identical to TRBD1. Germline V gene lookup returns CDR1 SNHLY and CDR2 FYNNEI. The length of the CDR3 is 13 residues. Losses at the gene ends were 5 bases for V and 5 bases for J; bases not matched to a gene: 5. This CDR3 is CASSFTGAYGYTF. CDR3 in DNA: TGTGCCAGCAGTTTCACAGGGGCGTATGGCTACACCTTC.

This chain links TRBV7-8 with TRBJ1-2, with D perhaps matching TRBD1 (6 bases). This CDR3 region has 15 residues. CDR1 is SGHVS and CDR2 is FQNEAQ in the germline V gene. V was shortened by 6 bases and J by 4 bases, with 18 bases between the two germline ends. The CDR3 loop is CASSLNPGQAYGYTF. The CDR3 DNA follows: TGTGCCAGCAGTCTTAACCCGGGACAAGCCTATGGCTACACCTTC.

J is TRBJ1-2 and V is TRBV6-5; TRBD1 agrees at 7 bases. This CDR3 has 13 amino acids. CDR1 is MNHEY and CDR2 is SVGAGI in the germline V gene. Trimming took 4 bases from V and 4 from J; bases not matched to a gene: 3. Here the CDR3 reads CASSSHRGYGYTF. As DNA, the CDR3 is TGTGCCAGCAGTTCACACAGGGGCTATGGCTACACCTTC.